Below, 26 T cell receptor beta chains from the same sample are listed, as sequenced in a study of cytomegalovirus exposure and HLA in healthy donors. Assay used: immunoSEQ multiplex PCR; TCRdb lists only in-frame clones, some missing. The sample holds about 200,000 clones; around 80% are singletons and the top ten take 0.95% to 1.5%. Sequenced: PBMCs. These TCRs come from a woman younger than 45 in good health and CMV-seronegative.

The chain recombines TRBV6-1 with TRBJ2-6; D gene uncertain. CDR3 size: 14 residues. Deletions cut 4 bases from V and 1 base from J, with 5 bases between. Per the germline V gene, CDR1 is MNHNS and CDR2 is SASEGT. The chain's CDR3 is CASSGVSGANVLTF. CDR3 DNA: TGTGCCAGCAGTGGCGTTTCTGGGGCCAACGTCCTGACTTTC.

This clone was counted only a few times. The chain joins TRBV7-9 to TRBJ2-2; D uncertain. V was clipped by 5 bases and J by 2 bases, with 12 bases between them. The CDR3 consists of 15 residues. Germline CDR1 reads SEHNR; CDR2 reads FQNEAQ (reference sequence). The CDR3 region is CASSASLLNTGELFF. The CDR3, as DNA: TGTGCCAGCAGCGCATCACTTCTTAACACCGGGGAGCTGTTTTTT.

The chain joins TRBV25-1 to TRBJ1-3; possibly TRBD1 for D (6 bases). Per the germline V gene, CDR1 is MGHDK and CDR2 is SYGVNS. Trimming pared 6 bases from V and 0 bases from J, leaving 15 bases between. CDR3 length: 16 residues. The CDR3 protein is CASRRGHTSSGNTIYF. Here the CDR3 DNA reads TGTGCCAGCAGGAGGGGACACACGAGCTCTGGAAACACCATATATTTT.

The V gene is TRBV29-1, the J gene TRBJ1-1; possibly TRBD1 for D (5 bases). Trimming shortened V by 4 bases and J by 0 bases, and 12 bases separated the two germline ends. Germline CDR1 and CDR2: SQVTM and ANQGSEA. There are 14 residues in the CDR3. Here the CDR3 DNA reads TGCAGCGTTGCGTTTGGGACTGTGAACACTGAAGCTTTCTTT. This translates into CSVAFGTVNTEAFF.

This sequence joins TRBV27 and TRBJ2-3, with 11 nucleotides matching TRBD1. Germline V gene lookup returns CDR1 MNHEY and CDR2 SMNVEV (reference sequence). V lost 5 bases, J lost 4 bases, and 5 bases stayed unmatched. CDR3 length: 15 amino acids. The CDR3 region is CASSAGQGAADTQYF. CDR3 bases: TGTGCCAGCAGTGCCGGACAGGGGGCGGCAGATACGCAGTATTTT.

The chain carries TRBV5-1 and TRBJ2-7, with D possibly matching TRBD1 (6 bases). Germline-derived CDR1 and CDR2 are SGHRS and YFSETQ. The CDR3 spans 15 residues. With 4 bases removed from V and 4 bases from J, the gap between germline ends came to 18 bases. This chain's CDR3 is CASSLNRVSNYEQYF. Here the CDR3 DNA reads TGCGCCAGCAGCCTTAACAGGGTGTCTAATTACGAGCAGTACTTC.

The chain joins TRBV7-6 to TRBJ1-5; D remains ambiguous. V was shortened by 1 base and J by 4 bases, with 5 bases between the two germline ends. The CDR3 runs 13 residues. CDR1 and CDR2 (germline): SGHVS, FNYEAQ. The CDR3 DNA reads TGTGCCAGCAGCTTAGGGGAGAATCAGCCCCAGCATTTT. It specifies CASSLGENQPQHF.

The CDR3 DNA reads as TGTGCCAGCAGCCCTGAGAACGAGCAGTACTTC. It translates to CASSPENEQYF. The chain is built from TRBV7-8 and TRBJ2-7; D remains ambiguous. V lost 5 bases and J lost 5, with 7 bases in between. The CDR3 is 11 amino acids. In germline, CDR1 is SGHVS, CDR2 FQNEAQ.

The chain links TRBV4-1 to TRBJ2-7, with TRBD1 matching over 11 bases. Unmatched junction bases numbered 9, after V lost 5 bases and J lost 6 bases. The CDR3 is 15 amino acids. CDR1 is MGHRA and CDR2 is YSYEKL in the germline V gene. The CDR3 nucleotides are TGCGCCAGCAGCAACCTAGGACAGGGGGCTCGCGAGCAGTACTTC. It specifies CASSNLGQGAREQYF.

The chain couples TRBV27 to TRBJ1-2, with 10 bases fitting TRBD1. The CDR3 loop spans 15 amino acids. Per germline, CDR1 MNHEY and CDR2 SMNVEV (reference sequence). V shed 4 bases, J shed 8 bases, and the junction held 10 bases outside the gene matches. The CDR3 DNA is TGTGCCAGCAGTTGGGGACAGGGGACGGTTAAAGGCTACACCTTC. It codes for CASSWGQGTVKGYTF.

The V gene is TRBV27, the J gene TRBJ2-5; 10 bases map to TRBD2. The CDR3 contains 14 residues. Germline V gene data show CDR1 as MNHEY and CDR2 as SMNVEV (reference sequence). V was clipped by 2 bases and J by 4 bases; unmatched bases: 1. CDR3 bases: TGTGCCAGCAGTTTACTAGCGGGGGCAGAGACCCAGTACTTC. Encoded protein: CASSLLAGAETQYF.

The rearrangement links TRBV6-6 to TRBJ2-3; tentative D call: TRBD2 (5 bases). Per the germline V gene, CDR1 is MNHNY and CDR2 is SVGAGI (reference sequence). Trimming removed 7 bases at V and 3 bases at J, with 8 bases between. CDR3 length: 12 residues. The CDR3 region has the DNA TGTGCCAGCACCGGAGGTACAGATACGCAGTATTTT. Encoded protein: CASTGGTDTQYF.

The chain carries TRBV30 and TRBJ2-3; possibly TRBD2 for D (7 bases). CDR1 and CDR2 (germline): GTSNPN, SVGIG (reference sequence). The CDR3 runs to 17 residues. With 3 bases removed from V and 0 bases from J, the gap between germline ends came to 19 bases. The DNA of the CDR3 is TGTGCCTGGAGGAAGGGGGGGCCTTACACTAGCACAGATACGCAGTATTTT. As protein: CAWRKGGPYTSTDTQYF.

J is TRBJ2-3 and V is TRBV6-5; 8 positions match TRBD2. Per germline, CDR1 MNHEY and CDR2 SVGAGI. This CDR3 is built from 15 residues. V shed 2 bases, J shed 4 bases, and the junction held 5 bases outside the gene matches. CDR3 nucleotides: TGTGCCAGCAGTTACCGCGGGAGGTGGGCAGATACGCAGTATTTT. Its protein is CASSYRGRWADTQYF.

This sequence joins TRBV6-6 and TRBJ2-2; 10 positions match TRBD2. Per the germline V gene, CDR1 is MNHNY and CDR2 is SVGAGI (reference sequence). The CDR3 contains 16 residues. The junction had 12 bases not matched to a gene; V was cut back by 10 bases and J by 4 bases. The CDR3 protein is CATVASGGVGTGELFF. The CDR3 nucleotides read TGTGCCACGGTGGCTAGCGGGGGAGTGGGCACCGGGGAGCTGTTTTTT.

The V call is TRBV27, the J call TRBJ1-1; no firm D call. The ends were cut back, 1 base at V and 0 bases at J, with 12 bases in the middle. Germline CDR1 is MNHEY and CDR2 is SMNVEV (reference sequence). This CDR3 spans 16 amino acids. Written as DNA, the CDR3 is TGTGCCAGCAGTTTATTCCGCGGCGGGATGAACACTGAAGCTTTCTTT. This translates into CASSLFRGGMNTEAFF.

The sample holds one count of this clone. The rearrangement links TRBV5-1 to TRBJ2-7; weak D call: TRBD1 (6 bases). Looked up from germline, CDR1 is SGHRS and CDR2 is YFSETQ. This CDR3 comprises 17 residues. Trimming shortened V by 0 bases and J by 5 bases, and 21 bases separated the two germline ends. The CDR3 spells CASSLGVSGTIFHEQYF. In DNA form, the CDR3 reads TGCGCCAGCAGCTTGGGTGTATCGGGGACAATTTTCCACGAGCAGTACTTC.

The chain links TRBV7-9 to TRBJ2-2, with D perhaps matching TRBD1 (5 bases). The CDR3 is 16 residues long. Trimming stripped 5 bases from V and 0 bases from J, with 13 bases between. Germline-derived CDR1 and CDR2 are SEHNR and FQNEAQ (reference sequence). As DNA, the CDR3 is TGTGCCAGCAGCCTCCCTCTGGGGCCGAACACCGGGGAGCTGTTTTTT. Translation gives CASSLPLGPNTGELFF. Together with reference TRBV7-9 and TRBJ2-2, the CDR3 gives the full variable domain: DTGVSQNPRHKITKRGQNVTFRCDPISEHNRLYWYRQTLGQGPEFLTYFQNEAQLEKSRLLSDRFSAERPKGSFSTLEIQRTEQGDSAMYLCASSLPLGPNTGELFFGEGSRLTVL.

The V and J genes are TRBV20-1 and TRBJ2-5; TRBD1 might be the D (5 bases). The germline V gene has CDR1 DFQATT and CDR2 SNEGSKA (reference sequence). Trimming removed 6 bases at V and 4 bases at J, with 9 bases between. The CDR3 sequence is 11 residues long. The CDR3, as DNA: TGCAGTGCAGGTCAGGGAGAGACCCAGTACTTC. Protein: CSAGQGETQYF.

Worth noting for this clone: Other DNA sequences in the same sample also yield this CDR3. This rearrangement joins TRBV5-1 to TRBJ2-7; TRBD2 is a possible D gene (6 bases). Trimming took 1 base from V and 3 from J, leaving 8 bases between them. CDR1 is SGHRS, CDR2 YFSETQ, per germline. The CDR3 is 13 amino acids. CDR3 coding DNA: TGCGCCAGCAGCTTGAGGACTAACTACGAGCAGTACTTC. Its protein product is CASSLRTNYEQYF.

The gene calls are TRBV29-1 and TRBJ2-3; D gene ambiguous. The CDR3 extends over 14 amino acids. Germline lookup yields CDR1 SQVTM and CDR2 ANQGSEA. Deletions cut 2 bases from V and 1 base from J, with 10 bases between. CDR3 residues: CSVELSPGTDTQYF. CDR3 bases: TGCAGCGTTGAATTATCTCCGGGCACAGATACGCAGTATTTT.

The rearrangement uses TRBV7-8 and TRBJ2-5; perhaps TRBD2 as D (6 bases). Germline V CDR1 and CDR2: SGHVS, FQNEAQ. Trimming left V 4 bases short and J 4 bases short, with 16 bases between. The CDR3 is 15 residues long. This CDR3 reads CASSSGYRLVETQYF. CDR3 DNA sequence: TGTGCCAGCAGCTCCGGGTACCGACTAGTAGAGACCCAGTACTTC.

In DNA, the CDR3 is TGTGCCAGCAGCCCTCAGGCTAGCGGGAGCTACGAGCAGTACTTC. It translates to CASSPQASGSYEQYF. The J gene is TRBJ2-7, the V gene TRBV5-4; TRBD2 matches at 10 bases. Germline loops: CDR1 SGHNT, CDR2 YYREEE (reference sequence). V shed 4 bases, J shed 3 bases, and the junction held 7 bases outside the gene matches. This CDR3 is 15 amino acids long.

The genes are TRBV19 and TRBJ1-1; D not resolved. The CDR3 covers 13 residues. From germline, CDR1 is LNHDA and CDR2 SQIVND (reference sequence). Trimming shortened V by 4 bases and J by 5 bases, and 11 bases separated the two germline ends. The CDR3 sequence: CASSTGMRTEAFF. DNA for the CDR3: TGTGCCAGTAGTACGGGGATGAGGACTGAAGCTTTCTTT. Looking up the rest from reference TRBV19 and TRBJ1-1 gives the full variable domain: DGGITQSPKYLFRKEGQNVTLSCEQNLNHDAMYWYRQDPGQGLRLIYYSQIVNDFQKGDIAEGYSVSREKKESFPLTVTSAQKNPTAFYLCASSTGMRTEAFFGQGTRLTVV.

This chain uses TRBV28 with TRBJ1-1; D remains ambiguous. This CDR3 contains 12 residues. Trimming took 1 base from V and 7 from J, leaving 7 bases between them. Germline V gives CDR1 MDHEN, CDR2 SYDVKM. CDR3 nucleotide sequence: TGTGCCAGCAGTTTATACCGGAGTGAAGCTTTCTTT. It codes for CASSLYRSEAFF.

The genes are TRBV7-2 and TRBJ2-7, with 9 nucleotides matching TRBD1. Germline CDR1 SGHTA, CDR2 FQGNSA. The CDR3 sequence is 13 residues long. The V segment lost 9 bases and the J segment 4 bases; nucleotides outside the gene matches: 7. The CDR3 DNA sequence: TGTGCCAGAAGGGACAGGGCAGGGTACGAGCAGTACTTC. It codes for CARRDRAGYEQYF.